This TCR beta chain appears in the sequencing data of a study of CXCR3-negative and CXCR3-positive naive CD8 T cells. Naive CD8+ T cells showed CD45RO-CCR7+CD27+CD95-. Looked up from germline, CDR1 is SQVTM and CDR2 is ANQGSEA. The CDR3 extends over 15 amino acids. UMI-labeled 5' RACE TRB cDNA libraries were prepared from the cells. With the 5' RACE reads reprocessed, TCRdb shows one record per CDR3 protein and no DNA. Its clone listing holds 6,500 to 10,000 distinct CDR3 sequences. Notes on this clonotype: No antigen is known for it.

Study-level results: Comparison of naive subsets found surface CD5 to be comparable, and TCR strength was inferred on the basis of TRB CDR3 properties.

The chain carries TRBV29-1 and TRBJ2-1; TCRdb indicates TRBD2, and absent DNA this call remains unverified. The clonotype was recovered from a human donor in good health. Some clones in this sample may be carry-over from other donors' samples. Sequenced material: naive CXCR3- CD8+ T cells from blood. The subset: CD45RO-CCR7+CD27+CD95- naive CD8+ T cells lacking CXCR3 (TNR3-). The CDR3 loop is CSLTGGTYSYNEQFF.